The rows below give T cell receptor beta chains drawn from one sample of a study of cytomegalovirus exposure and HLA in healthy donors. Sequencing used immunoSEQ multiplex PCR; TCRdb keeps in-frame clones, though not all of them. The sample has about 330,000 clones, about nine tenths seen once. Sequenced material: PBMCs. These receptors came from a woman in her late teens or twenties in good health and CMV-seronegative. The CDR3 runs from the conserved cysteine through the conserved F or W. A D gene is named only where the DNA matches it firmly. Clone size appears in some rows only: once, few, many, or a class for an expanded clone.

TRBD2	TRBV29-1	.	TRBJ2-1	CSVVVAGVEGEQFF	TGCAGCGTTGTGGTAGCGGGAGTCGAAGGTGAGCAGTTCTTC
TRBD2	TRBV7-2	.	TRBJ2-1	CASSPTGSGTYNEQFF	TGTGCCAGCAGCCCGACGGGTAGCGGGACCTACAATGAGCAGTTCTTC
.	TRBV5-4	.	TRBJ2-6	CASSSFSGANVLTF	TGTGCCAGCAGCTCTTTCTCTGGGGCCAACGTCCTGACTTTC
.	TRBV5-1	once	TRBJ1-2	CASSFTLLYGYTF	TGCGCCAGCAGCTTTACTCTTCTCTATGGCTACACCTTC
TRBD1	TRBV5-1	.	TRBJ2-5	CASSLGGQGQYF	TGCGCCAGCAGCTTGGGAGGACAGGGTCAGTACTTC
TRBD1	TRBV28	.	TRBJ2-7	CASSLRGGQGEYEQYF	TGTGCCAGCAGTTTAAGGGGCGGCCAGGGGGAGTACGAGCAGTACTTC
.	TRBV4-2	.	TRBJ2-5	CASSQGQTKETQYF	TGTGCCAGCAGCCAAGGACAGACAAAAGAGACCCAGTACTTC
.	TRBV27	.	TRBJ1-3	CASLSSGNTIYF	TGTGCCAGCCTGTCCTCTGGAAACACCATATATTTT
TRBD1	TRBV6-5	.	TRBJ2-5	CASSSTGGAGETQYF	TGTGCCAGCAGTTCTACAGGGGGCGCCGGGGAGACCCAGTACTTC
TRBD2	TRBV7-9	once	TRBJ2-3	CASSLELAGENTDTQYF	TGTGCCAGCAGCTTAGAACTAGCGGGAGAAAACACAGATACGCAGTATTTT
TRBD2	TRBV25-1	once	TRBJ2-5	CASSERSSGSPVWETQYF	TGTGCCAGCAGTGAAAGGTCTAGCGGGAGTCCGGTTTGGGAGACCCAGTACTTC
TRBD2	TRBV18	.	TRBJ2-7	CASSPRSGRAYEQYF	TGTGCCAGCTCACCACGGAGCGGGAGAGCCTACGAGCAGTACTTC
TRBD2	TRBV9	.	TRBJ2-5	CASSVVAGEGQETQYF	TGTGCCAGCAGCGTAGTTGCGGGAGAGGGCCAAGAGACCCAGTACTTC
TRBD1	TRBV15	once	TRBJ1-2	CATSGTGLSGNYGYTF	TGTGCCACCAGCGGGACAGGGTTAAGTGGTAACTATGGCTACACCTTC
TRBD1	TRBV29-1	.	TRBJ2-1	CSVERTGGNEQFF	TGCAGCGTTGAACGGACAGGGGGGAATGAGCAGTTCTTC
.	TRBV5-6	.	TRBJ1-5	CASSLAGNQPQHF	TGTGCCAGCAGCTTGGCTGGCAATCAGCCCCAGCATTTT
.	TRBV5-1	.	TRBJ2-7	CASSSPTYEQYF	TGCGCCAGCAGCTCCCCTACCTACGAGCAGTACTTC
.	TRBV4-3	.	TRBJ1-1	CASSQGQNTEAFF	TGCGCCAGCAGCCAGGGACAGAACACTGAAGCTTTCTTT
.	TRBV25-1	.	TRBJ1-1	CASSETGPANTEAFF	TGTGCCAGCAGTGAAACAGGGCCTGCTAACACTGAAGCTTTCTTT
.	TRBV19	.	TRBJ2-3	CASRSTNTDTQYF	TGTGCCAGTAGGTCTACTAACACAGATACGCAGTATTTT
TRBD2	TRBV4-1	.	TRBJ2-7	CASSYSGRSNYEQYF	TGCGCCAGCAGCTATAGCGGGAGATCTAACTACGAGCAGTACTTC
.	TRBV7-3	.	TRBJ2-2	CASSSGVTGELFF	TGTGCCAGCAGCTCGGGAGTTACCGGGGAGCTGTTTTTT
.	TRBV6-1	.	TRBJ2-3	CASSDRPAQYF	TGTGCCAGCAGTGACAGGCCTGCGCAGTATTTT
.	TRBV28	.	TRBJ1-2	CASSLGTGYTF	TGTGCCAGCAGTTTGGGGACAGGCTACACCTTC
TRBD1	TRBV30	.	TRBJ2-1	CAWGATGQGANEQFF	TGTGCCTGGGGGGCCACAGGACAGGGGGCGAATGAGCAGTTCTTC
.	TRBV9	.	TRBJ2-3	CASSVGGASTDTQYF	TGTGCCAGCAGCGTAGGCGGGGCTAGCACAGATACGCAGTATTTT
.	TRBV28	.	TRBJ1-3	CASSLAGSAIYF	TGTGCCAGCAGTTTAGCGGGGTCCGCCATATATTTT
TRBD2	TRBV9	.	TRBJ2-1	CASSLSGRPYNEQFF	TGTGCCAGCAGCCTTAGCGGGAGGCCCTACAATGAGCAGTTCTTC
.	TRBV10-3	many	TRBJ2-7	CAISDNRDKPYEQYF	TGTGCCATCAGTGACAACCGGGACAAACCCTACGAGCAGTACTTC
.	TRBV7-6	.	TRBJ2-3	CASSKTTTSTDTQYF	TGTGCCAGCAGCAAGACTACTACTAGCACAGATACGCAGTATTTT
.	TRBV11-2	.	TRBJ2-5	CASSSTDQETQYF	TGTGCCAGCAGCTCGACAGATCAAGAGACCCAGTACTTC
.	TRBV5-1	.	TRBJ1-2	CASQTGTLNYGYTF	TGCGCCAGCCAAACAGGAACCCTAAACTATGGCTACACCTTC
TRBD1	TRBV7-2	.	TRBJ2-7	CASSLRTGDSYEQYF	TGTGCCAGCAGCCTCCGGACAGGGGATTCCTACGAGCAGTACTTC
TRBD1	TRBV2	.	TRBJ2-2	CARGVTGADGELFF	TGTGCCAGAGGAGTAACAGGGGCGGACGGGGAGCTGTTTTTT
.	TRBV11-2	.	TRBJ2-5	CASSPQQGETQYF	TGTGCCAGCAGCCCCCAGCAGGGAGAGACCCAGTACTTC
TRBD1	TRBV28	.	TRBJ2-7	CASSLKGAEQYF	TGTGCCAGCAGCCTGAAGGGGGCCGAGCAGTACTTC
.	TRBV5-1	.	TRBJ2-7	CASSDPGSPYEQYF	TGCGCCAGCAGCGACCCCGGGAGTCCCTACGAGCAGTACTTC
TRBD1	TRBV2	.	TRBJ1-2	CASLAPTGAYGYTF	TGTGCCAGCCTTGCCCCGACAGGGGCCTATGGCTACACCTTC
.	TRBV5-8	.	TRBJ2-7	CASSLAGSLGSYEQYF	TGTGCCAGCAGCTTGGCCGGATCACTAGGTTCCTACGAGCAGTACTTC
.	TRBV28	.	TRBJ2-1	CASRPVDFTYNEQFF	TGTGCCAGCAGACCAGTGGACTTCACCTACAATGAGCAGTTCTTC
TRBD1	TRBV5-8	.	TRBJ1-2	CASSRTGVNYGYTF	TGTGCCAGCAGCCGGACAGGGGTTAACTATGGCTACACCTTC
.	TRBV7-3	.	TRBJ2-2	CASSLRSYSGELFF	TGTGCCAGCAGCTTACGAAGTTATAGCGGGGAGCTGTTTTTT
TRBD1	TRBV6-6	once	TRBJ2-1	CASRAARGHNEQFF	TGTGCCAGCAGGGCGGCCAGGGGGCACAATGAGCAGTTCTTC
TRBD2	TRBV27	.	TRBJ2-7	CASSPYIAGGLYEQYF	TGTGCCAGCAGTCCCTACATAGCGGGAGGTCTCTACGAGCAGTACTTC
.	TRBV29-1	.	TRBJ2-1	CSVVKEQGEQFF	TGCAGCGTTGTAAAGGAACAGGGTGAGCAGTTCTTC
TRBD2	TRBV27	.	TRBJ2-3	CASSPPPGGGTDTQYF	TGTGCCAGCAGTCCTCCCCCGGGGGGAGGCACAGATACGCAGTATTTT
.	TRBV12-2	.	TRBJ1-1	CASRLAGQANTEAFF	TGTGCAAGTCGCTTAGCGGGACAGGCGAACACTGAAGCTTTCTTT
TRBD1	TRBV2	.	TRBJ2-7	CASLYLGQVTDEQYF	TGTGCCAGCCTATACTTAGGACAGGTAACGGACGAGCAGTACTTC
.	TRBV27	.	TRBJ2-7	CASSFPSSYEQYF	TGTGCCAGCAGTTTCCCCAGCTCCTACGAGCAGTACTTC
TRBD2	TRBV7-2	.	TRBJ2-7	CASSLRTSGDLPYEQYF	TGTGCCAGCAGCCTAAGGACTAGCGGAGACCTTCCCTACGAGCAGTACTTC
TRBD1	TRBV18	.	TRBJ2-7	CASSPSRGRAYEQYF	TGTGCCAGCTCACCCTCCAGGGGGCGAGCCTACGAGCAGTACTTC
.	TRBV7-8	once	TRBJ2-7	CASSHSYEQYF	TGTGCCAGCAGCCACTCCTACGAGCAGTACTTC
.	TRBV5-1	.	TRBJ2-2	CASRRDTGELFF	TGCGCCAGCAGGAGGGACACCGGGGAGCTGTTTTTT
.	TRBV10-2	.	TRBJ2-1	CASSEGGLLYNEQFF	TGCGCCAGCAGTGAGGGGGGACTCTTATACAATGAGCAGTTCTTC
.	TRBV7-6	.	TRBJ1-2	CASSPRAGISYGYTF	TGTGCCAGCAGCCCTCGGGCAGGGATCTCCTATGGCTACACCTTC
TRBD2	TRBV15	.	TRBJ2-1	CATSRVPSGPYNEQFF	TGTGCCACCAGCAGAGTGCCTAGCGGGCCCTACAATGAGCAGTTCTTC
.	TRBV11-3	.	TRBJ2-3	CASSAGQQKVSTQFSDTQYF	TGTGCCAGCAGCGCGGGACAGCAGAAGGTTAGCACACAATTTTCAGATACGCAGTATTTT
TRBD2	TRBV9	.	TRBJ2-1	CASSARLAGGREQFF	TGTGCCAGCAGCGCCAGACTAGCGGGAGGGAGGGAGCAGTTCTTC
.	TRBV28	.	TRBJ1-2	CASSFISLGLSYGYTF	TGTGCCAGCAGTTTTATTTCGCTTGGACTGTCCTATGGCTACACCTTC
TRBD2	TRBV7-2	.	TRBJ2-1	CASSGWAGGYNEQFF	TGTGCCAGCAGCGGTTGGGCGGGGGGTTACAATGAGCAGTTCTTC